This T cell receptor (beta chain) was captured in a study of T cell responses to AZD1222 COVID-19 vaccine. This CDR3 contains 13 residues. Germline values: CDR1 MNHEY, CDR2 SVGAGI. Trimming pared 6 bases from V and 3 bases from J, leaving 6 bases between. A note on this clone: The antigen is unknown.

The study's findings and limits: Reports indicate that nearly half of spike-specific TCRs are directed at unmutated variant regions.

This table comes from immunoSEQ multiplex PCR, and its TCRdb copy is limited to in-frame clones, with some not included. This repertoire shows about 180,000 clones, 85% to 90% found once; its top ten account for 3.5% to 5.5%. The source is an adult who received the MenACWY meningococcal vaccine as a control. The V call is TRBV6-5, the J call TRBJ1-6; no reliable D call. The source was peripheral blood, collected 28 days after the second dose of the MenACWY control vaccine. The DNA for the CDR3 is TGTGCCAGCAGCCGGGTCTATAATTCACCCCTCCACTTT. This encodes CASSRVYNSPLHF.